Listed here are 22 T cell receptor beta chains from one sample, sequenced in a study of shared clonotypes between healthy human individuals. Sequencing was performed with immunoSEQ multiplex PCR; in TCRdb, only in-frame clones are kept and a portion is missing. The sample shows a few hundred thousand clones, around 87% of them seen only once. The sequencing sample was made of memory CD8+ T cells sorted from blood. The subset was: CD45RO+ cells pooled with CCR7-negative TemRA cells. The receptors were gathered from a man between 18 and 29 years old in good health.

The sample holds many counts of this clone. The J gene is TRBJ1-4, the V gene TRBV29-1, with D possibly TRBD1 on 5 matching bases. The germline V gene encodes CDR1 SQVTM and CDR2 ANQGSEA. The V end was cut by 4 bases, the J end by 12 bases, with 12 bases between. This CDR3 has 11 amino acids. Here the CDR3 DNA reads TGCAGCGTTGGGGACCCTCGGCAACTGTTTTTT. Translating it yields CSVGDPRQLFF.

The chain couples TRBV6-1 to TRBJ2-2, with 7 bases that match TRBD2. Germline loops: CDR1 MNHNS, CDR2 SASEGT. CDR3 length: 15 residues. With V trimmed by 2 bases and J by 3 bases, 3 bases remained unmatched. CDR3 DNA: TGTGCCAGCAGTGAATGGGGAGGGTACACCGGGGAGCTGTTTTTT. This gives the protein CASSEWGGYTGELFF.

As concerns this clone: The sample holds other DNA sequences that translate to the same CDR3. V usage is TRBV7-9 and J usage is TRBJ2-7; either TRBD1 or TRBD2 may supply D (5 bases each). CDR1 is SEHNR, CDR2 FQNEAQ, per germline (reference sequence). Trimming removed 4 bases from V and 1 base from J, with 8 bases in between. The length of the CDR3 is 13 residues. For the CDR3, the DNA is TGTGCCAGCAGCTCGAGGGGTTCCTACGAGCAGTACTTC. Amino acid sequence: CASSSRGSYEQYF.

This clone was observed a single time. This sequence joins TRBV29-1 and TRBJ1-1; tentatively, D is TRBD1 (5 bases). The CDR3 spans 15 residues. V was cut by 3 bases and J by 1 base, with 15 bases left in between. Germline V gene sequence: CDR1 SQVTM, CDR2 ANQGSEA. CDR3 nucleotides: TGCAGCGTTGATTTTGAGGGGACGTCGAACACTGAAGCTTTCTTT. Translation: CSVDFEGTSNTEAFF.

Turning to this clone: The same CDR3 can be traced to other DNA sequences in this sample. The chain recombines TRBV6-1 with TRBJ2-7; D call uncertain. CDR3 length equals 12 residues. CDR1 is MNHNS and CDR2 is SASEGT in the germline V gene. Trimming left V 3 bases short and J 1 base short, with 4 bases between. CDR3 in DNA: TGTGCCAGCAGTGACAGTTCCTACGAGCAGTACTTC. Translated: CASSDSSYEQYF.

This clone was observed once. The rearrangement uses TRBV7-9 and TRBJ2-1; D could derive from TRBD1 or TRBD2 (5 bases each). Germline lookup yields CDR1 SEHNR and CDR2 FQNEAQ (reference sequence). Trimming took off 5 bases at V and 3 bases at J, with 14 bases between the two ends. This CDR3 region has 15 residues. The CDR3 spells CASSAWDGGYNEQFF. The DNA of the CDR3 is TGTGCCAGCAGCGCTTGGGACGGAGGCTACAATGAGCAGTTCTTC.

The genes are TRBV6-1 and TRBJ2-1, with 7 positions matching TRBD2. CDR3 length: 15 residues. V trimming: 2 bases; J trimming: 6 bases; junction bases outside the gene matches: 7. From germline, CDR1 is MNHNS and CDR2 SASEGT. CDR3 amino acids: CASSETTGGANEQFF. CDR3 in DNA: TGTGCCAGCAGTGAAACAACGGGGGGAGCCAATGAGCAGTTCTTC.

The chain recombines TRBV30 with TRBJ2-7; D not certain. This CDR3 comprises 12 residues. Per germline, CDR1 GTSNPN and CDR2 SVGIG (reference sequence). V gave up 2 bases and J gave up 0 bases, with 5 bases separating them. The DNA of the CDR3 is TGTGCCTGGAGTTTGGACTCCTACGAGCAGTACTTC. Residues: CAWSLDSYEQYF.

This clone has a handful of counts. This CDR3 is CASSLVQGSVYEQYF. DNA for the CDR3: TGTGCCAGCAGTTTAGTACAGGGATCGGTCTACGAGCAGTACTTC. This sequence joins TRBV28 and TRBJ2-7; tentatively, D is TRBD1 (6 bases). CDR3 length: 15 residues. Germline loops: CDR1 MDHEN, CDR2 SYDVKM. V was clipped by 2 bases and J by 3 bases, with 14 bases between them.

The J gene is TRBJ1-1, the V gene TRBV7-9, with D maybe TRBD1 (5 bases). The CDR3 is made up of 16 amino acids. Germline CDR1 reads SEHNR; CDR2 reads FQNEAQ (reference sequence). V lost 4 bases and J lost 3, with 18 bases in between. CDR3 DNA sequence: TGTGCCAGCAGCTCCCCGAGGGGCCGCCTGGACACTGAAGCTTTCTTT. Protein: CASSSPRGRLDTEAFF.

This chain links TRBV5-1 with TRBJ2-7; weak D call: TRBD1 (5 bases). V was trimmed by 0 bases and J by 2 bases, leaving 12 bases between them. Germline CDR1 and CDR2: SGHRS and YFSETQ. This CDR3 comprises 15 residues. The DNA of the CDR3 is TGCGCCAGCAGCTTGGGACCAGACAGTACCTACGAGCAGTACTTC. Its translation: CASSLGPDSTYEQYF.

The J gene is TRBJ2-4, the V gene TRBV13; D possibly corresponds to TRBD2 (6 bases). In germline, CDR1 is PRHDT, CDR2 FYEKMQ (reference sequence). With 5 bases removed from V and 6 bases from J, the gap between germline ends came to 8 bases. The length of the CDR3 is 12 residues. The CDR3 protein is CASSPGLNIQYF. The CDR3 region has the DNA TGTGCCAGCAGCCCGGGACTAAACATTCAGTACTTC.

V and J are TRBV7-2 and TRBJ2-7, with D possibly being TRBD1 (6 bases). The ends were cut back, 5 bases at V and 3 bases at J, with 14 bases in the middle. The CDR3 contains 14 residues. Germline V CDR1 and CDR2: SGHTA, FQGNSA. The chain's CDR3 is CASSPQLGGYEQYF. For the CDR3, the DNA is TGTGCCAGCAGCCCCCAGTTAGGGGGCTACGAGCAGTACTTC.

This clone was counted ten times or more. The chain uses TRBV7-2 and TRBJ1-5; D is ambiguous. Trimming removed 2 bases from V and 2 bases from J, with 22 bases in between. Looked up from germline, CDR1 is SGHTA and CDR2 is FQGNSA. The CDR3 has 19 amino acids. The DNA for the CDR3 is TGTGCCAGCAGCTTACCCACAAATCATTATAAGGCGGGCAATCAGCCCCAGCATTTT. Its protein is CASSLPTNHYKAGNQPQHF. The full variable domain, in which reference TRBV7-2 and TRBJ1-5 provide the parts outside the CDR3, is GAGVSQSPSNKVTEKGKDVELRCDPISGHTALYWYRQSLGQGLEFLIYFQGNSAPDKSGLPSDRFSAERTGGSVSTLTIQRTQQEDSAVYLCASSLPTNHYKAGNQPQHFGDGTRLSIL.

V is TRBV19 and J is TRBJ2-7, with D possibly being TRBD1 or TRBD2 (5 bases each). CDR1 and CDR2 (germline): LNHDA, SQIVND (reference sequence). This CDR3 region has 13 residues. The V gene lost 7 bases and the J gene lost 3 bases, with 13 bases spanning the gap. CDR3 DNA: TGTGCCAGTACCCCGGGACGAGGCTACGAGCAGTACTTC. It translates to CASTPGRGYEQYF.

The J gene is TRBJ1-4, the V gene TRBV2, with D uncertain. Trimming left V 3 bases short and J 5 bases short, with 19 bases between. Germline CDR1 is SNHLY and CDR2 is FYNNEI. The CDR3 is 17 amino acids. In DNA form, the CDR3 reads TGTGCCAGCAGTGACTTTTTTGGCCAAGCGGGGAATGAAAAACTGTTTTTT. Its translation is CASSDFFGQAGNEKLFF.

This clone was counted once. The rearrangement uses TRBV4-1 and TRBJ2-2; maybe TRBD1 (6 bases). V shed 4 bases and J shed 7 bases, with 10 bases lying between them. Germline values: CDR1 MGHRA, CDR2 YSYEKL. The CDR3 covers 13 residues. CDR3: CASSLQGSGELFF. CDR3 nucleotides: TGCGCCAGCAGCCTACAGGGTAGCGGGGAGCTGTTTTTT.

This chain connects TRBV4-1 to TRBJ2-1, with D perhaps being TRBD1 or TRBD2 (5 bases each). Trimming pared 0 bases from V and 0 bases from J, leaving 12 bases between. Looked up from germline, CDR1 is MGHRA and CDR2 is YSYEKL. The CDR3 has 17 residues. As DNA, the CDR3 is TGCGCCAGCAGCCAAGATGGGGGAGCCGGCTCCTACAATGAGCAGTTCTTC. Its protein product is CASSQDGGAGSYNEQFF.

This clone was detected only once. The gene calls are TRBV5-6 and TRBJ2-5; D is uncertain. The germline V and J ends were trimmed by 1 base and 5 bases, with 12 bases remaining between them. This CDR3 is built from 14 residues. Per the germline V gene, CDR1 is SGHDT and CDR2 is YYEEEE. CDR3: CASSLRWLSETQYF. DNA of the CDR3: TGTGCCAGCAGCTTGCGTTGGTTATCGGAGACCCAGTACTTC.

The chain links TRBV7-9 to TRBJ2-3, with D unclear. The ends were cut back, 5 bases at V and 8 bases at J, with 14 bases in the middle. The CDR3 contains 13 residues. Germline V gene lookup returns CDR1 SEHNR and CDR2 FQNEAQ (reference sequence). CDR3 sequence: CASSQRLVVTQYF. The CDR3 bases are TGTGCCAGCAGCCAACGACTGGTTGTTACGCAGTATTTT.

The rearrangement links TRBV7-2 to TRBJ1-5, with D possibly TRBD1 on 6 matching bases. V was shortened by 6 bases and J by 6 bases, with 18 bases between the two germline ends. CDR1 SGHTA and CDR2 FQGNSA come from the germline V gene. The CDR3 has 15 amino acids. For the CDR3, the DNA is TGTGCCAGCAGTTTCTCCGGGGGGCCAGGTCAGCCCCAGCATTTT. Residues: CASSFSGGPGQPQHF.

The CDR3, as DNA: TGTGCCAGCAGTTACCAACCGGAGGGCCTCAGGGAGACCCAGTACTTC. The encoded protein is CASSYQPEGLRETQYF. The chain combines TRBV6-6 with TRBJ2-5; weak D call: TRBD2 (6 bases). Germline loops: CDR1 MNHNY, CDR2 SVGAGI (reference sequence). The length of the CDR3 is 16 residues. Trimming left V 2 bases short and J 5 bases short, with 18 bases between.